This TCR beta chain was sequenced for a study of T cells in narcolepsy. General study findings and limits: Autoreactive clonotypes reportedly recurred in blood of same and different patients, not controls.

A single count supports this clone. Antigen specificity is unknown. CDR3 length: 11 amino acids. Data came from immunoSEQ multiplex PCR; TCRdb stores just in-frame clones and leaves some out. This table has fewer than 40,000 clones, approximately 80% appearing once. Source material: CD45RA- memory CD4+ T cells from PBMCs. The V and J genes are TRBV21-1 and TRBJ1-2. TRBV21-1 is a recognized pseudogene. The sequence came from a human donor with narcolepsy. The CDR3 loop reads CASSKKGGYTF. The CDR3 DNA follows: TGTGCCAGCAGCAAAAAAGGTGGCTACACCTTC.